This TCR beta chain was identified in a study of T cell clones after liver transplantation. At the level of the study: A pre-transplant mixed lymphocyte reaction with TCRbeta sequencing defined graft-donor-reactive clones followed in post-transplant blood. Until 12-24 months post-transplant, subjects got standard immunosuppression and no induction. Draws occurred before transplant, before withdrawal, and after complete or failed withdrawal. The study, taken as a whole, reports: Small, mixed patient groups and varying post-transplant times limit these conclusions.

With regard to this clone: Its target is unknown.

CDR3 length: 16 residues. CDR1 is SGDLS, CDR2 YYNGEE, per germline. The V gene lost 4 bases and the J gene lost 4 bases, with 19 bases spanning the gap. TCRdb's table, derived via immunoSEQ multiplex PCR, lists solely in-frame clones and lacks some. Of about 75,000 clones in the sample, about 85% were seen once. The clonotype originates from a human patient who received a liver transplant. The graft donor may be the source of some T cells. Specimen: CD4+ T cells from blood, collected 48 months after liver transplant. This sequence joins TRBV9 and TRBJ2-3; tentative D call: TRBD2 (5 bases). DNA of the CDR3: TGTGCCAGCAGCCCAAGTGCTAGACACGGGGCAGATACGCAGTATTTT. The encoded protein is CASSPSARHGADTQYF.